The 4 T cell receptor beta chains below were found in one sample sequenced in a study of neurological immune-mediated disorders. In TCRdb, the 5' RACE reads were re-called with MiXCR into one record per CDR3 protein. The table lists more than 75,000 distinct CDR3 sequences, about 4.5% of them singletons. Time point meaning: longitudinal time-point 3. The material sequenced was PBMCs. All receptors come from a woman aged 55-70 years with multiple sclerosis.

This clonotype was observed at least ten times. This chain links TRBV5-1 with TRBJ1-5; no clear D gene. Germline values: CDR1 SGHRS, CDR2 YFSETQ. Trimming took 0 bases from V and 5 from J, leaving 9 bases between them. The CDR3 has 14 amino acids. The CDR3 DNA is TGCGCCAGCAGCTTGGATGCCAGCTATCAGCCCCAGCATTTT. This sequence encodes CASSLDASYQPQHF.

This clonotype was observed many times. V and J are TRBV7-2 and TRBJ2-5; possibly TRBD2 for D (5 bases). V lost 4 bases and J 5 bases, leaving 11 bases between the germline ends. This CDR3 comprises 13 residues. Germline V gene data show CDR1 as SGHTA and CDR2 as FQGNSA. CDR3 sequence: CASSSGGTETQYF. In nucleotides, the CDR3 is TGTGCCAGCAGCTCAGGAGGAACGGAGACCCAGTACTTC. Combining the CDR3 with reference TRBV7-2 and TRBJ2-5 gives the whole variable domain GAGVSQSPSNKVTEKGKDVELRCDPISGHTALYWYRQSLGQGLEFLIYFQGNSAPDKSGLPSDRFSAERTGGSVSTLTIQRTQQEDSAVYLCASSSGGTETQYFGPGTRLLVL.

This clonotype has a count of ten or more. The genes are TRBV20-1 and TRBJ2-2; 9 nucleotides match TRBD2. CDR3 size: 15 residues. V was clipped by 3 bases and J by 4 bases; unmatched bases: 6. Germline V gene sequence: CDR1 DFQATT, CDR2 SNEGSKA (reference sequence). CDR3 residues: CSASSGGGGTGELFF. The DNA for the CDR3 is TGCAGTGCTAGTTCTGGCGGGGGGGGCACCGGGGAGCTGTTTTTT.

DNA for the CDR3: TGTGCCAGCAGCCAAGAAGTTCGGGCAGGCGGGGAGCAGTACTTC. Its translation: CASSQEVRAGGEQYF. The V gene is TRBV3-1, the J gene TRBJ2-7; possible D gene TRBD2, 5 bases. CDR3 length: 15 residues. V gave up 0 bases and J gave up 7 bases, with 16 bases separating them. The germline V gene encodes CDR1 LGHDT and CDR2 YNNKEL (reference sequence).